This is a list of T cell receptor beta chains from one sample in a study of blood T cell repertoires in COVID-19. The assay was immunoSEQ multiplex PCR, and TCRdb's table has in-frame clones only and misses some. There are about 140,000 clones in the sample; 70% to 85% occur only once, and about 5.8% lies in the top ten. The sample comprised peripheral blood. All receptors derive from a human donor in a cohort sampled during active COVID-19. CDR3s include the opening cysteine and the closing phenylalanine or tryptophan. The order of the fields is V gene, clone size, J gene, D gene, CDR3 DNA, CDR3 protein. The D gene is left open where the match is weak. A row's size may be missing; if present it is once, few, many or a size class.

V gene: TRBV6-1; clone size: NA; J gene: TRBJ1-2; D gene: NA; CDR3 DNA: TGTGCCAGCAGTGAAGGCACTTACTATGGCTACACCTTC; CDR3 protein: CASSEGTYYGYTF
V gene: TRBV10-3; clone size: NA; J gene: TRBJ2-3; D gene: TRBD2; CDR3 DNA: TGTGCCATCAGTGGCCGGGAGGATAGCACAGATACGCAGTATTTT; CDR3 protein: CAISGREDSTDTQYF
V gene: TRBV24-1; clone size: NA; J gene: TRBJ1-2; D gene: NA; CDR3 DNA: TGTGCCACCAGTGTTTCACAAATCTATGGCTACACCTTC; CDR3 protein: CATSVSQIYGYTF
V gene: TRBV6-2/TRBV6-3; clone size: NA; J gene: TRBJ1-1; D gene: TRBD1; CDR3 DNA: TGTGCCAGCAGTAACGCCGGACAGGGGTACACTGAAGCTTTCTTT; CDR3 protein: CASSNAGQGYTEAFF
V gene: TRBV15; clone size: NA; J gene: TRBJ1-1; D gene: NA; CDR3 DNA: TGTGCCACCAGCAGAGTGGGGGGGAACACTGAAGCTTTCTTT; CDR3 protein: CATSRVGGNTEAFF
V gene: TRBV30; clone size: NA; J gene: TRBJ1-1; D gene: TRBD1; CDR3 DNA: TGTGCCTGGAAACCCATAGGACAGGTAAACACTGAAGCTTTCTTT; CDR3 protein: CAWKPIGQVNTEAFF
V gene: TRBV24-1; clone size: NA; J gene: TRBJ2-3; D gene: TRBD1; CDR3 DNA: TGTGCCACCAGTGAAGGACAGGGTCATAACACAGATACGCAGTATTTT; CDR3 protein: CATSEGQGHNTDTQYF
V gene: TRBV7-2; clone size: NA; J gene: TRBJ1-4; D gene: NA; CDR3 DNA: TGTGCCAGCAGCTTAGAGAGAGCAACTAATGAAAAACTGTTTTTT; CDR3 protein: CASSLERATNEKLFF
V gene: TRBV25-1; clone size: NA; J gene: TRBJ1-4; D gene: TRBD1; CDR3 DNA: TGTGCCAGCAGTGAAAGGGGGCGCCGAATTGAAAAACTGTTTTTT; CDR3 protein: CASSERGRRIEKLFF
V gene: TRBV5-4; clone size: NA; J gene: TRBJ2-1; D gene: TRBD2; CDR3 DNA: TGTGCCAGCAGCTTTACTAGCGGGGGGGCGAATGAGCAGTTCTTC; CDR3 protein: CASSFTSGGANEQFF
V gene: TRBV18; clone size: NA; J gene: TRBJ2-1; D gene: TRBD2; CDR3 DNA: TGTGCCAGCTCCCCTGGACTAGCTTCCTACAATGAGCAGTTCTTC; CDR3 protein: CASSPGLASYNEQFF
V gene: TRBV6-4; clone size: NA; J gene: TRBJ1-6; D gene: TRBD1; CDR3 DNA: TGTGCCAGCAGCCCCCCCGGGACAGGGCAATCACCCCTCCACTTT; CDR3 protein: CASSPPGTGQSPLHF
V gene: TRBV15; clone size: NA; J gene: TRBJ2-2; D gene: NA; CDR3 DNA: TGTGCCACCAGCAGAGACCCCTATTCGAACACCGGGGAGCTGTTTTTT; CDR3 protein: CATSRDPYSNTGELFF
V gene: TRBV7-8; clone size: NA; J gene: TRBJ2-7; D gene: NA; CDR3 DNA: TGTGCCAGCAGCTTAGAGCTTACGGGACACAGGATTTCGAGCTCCTACGAGCAGTACTTC; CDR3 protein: CASSLELTGHRISSSYEQYF
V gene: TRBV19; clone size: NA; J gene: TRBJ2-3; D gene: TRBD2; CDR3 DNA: TGTGCCAGTAGTATAGGCGGACTAGCGGGGCTCACAGATACGCAGTATTTT; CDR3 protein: CASSIGGLAGLTDTQYF
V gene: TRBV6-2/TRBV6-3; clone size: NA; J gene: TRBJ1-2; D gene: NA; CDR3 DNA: TGTGCCAGCAGTTACTCTTCGGGTGGCTATGGCTACACCTTC; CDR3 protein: CASSYSSGGYGYTF
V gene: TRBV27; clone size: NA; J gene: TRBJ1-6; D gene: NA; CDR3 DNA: TGTGCCAGCAGCCTCCGGGGGGGTGCGTCACCCCTCCACTTT; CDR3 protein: CASSLRGGASPLHF
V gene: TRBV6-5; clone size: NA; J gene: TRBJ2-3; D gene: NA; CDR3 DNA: TGTGCCAGCAGACCTCAGGGGCCGAGCACAGATACGCAGTATTTT; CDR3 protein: CASRPQGPSTDTQYF
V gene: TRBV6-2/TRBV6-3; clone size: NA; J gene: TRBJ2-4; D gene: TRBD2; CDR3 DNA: TGTGCCAGCAGTTTCCCTCAACGGGGGGGTGACAAAAACATTCAGTACTTC; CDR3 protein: CASSFPQRGGDKNIQYF
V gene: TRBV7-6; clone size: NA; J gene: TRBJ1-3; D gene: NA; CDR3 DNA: TGTGCCAGCAGTTTACAGGGAAACTCTGGAAACACCATATATTTT; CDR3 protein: CASSLQGNSGNTIYF
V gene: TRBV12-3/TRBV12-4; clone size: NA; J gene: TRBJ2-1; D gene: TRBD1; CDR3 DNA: TGTGCCAGCGGGACAGCGAGGGGCAATGAGCAGTTCTTC; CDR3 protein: CASGTARGNEQFF
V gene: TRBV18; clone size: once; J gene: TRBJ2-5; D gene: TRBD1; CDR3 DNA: TGTGCCAGCTCCGGGACAGGGGAGGCAGAGACCCAGTACTTC; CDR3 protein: CASSGTGEAETQYF
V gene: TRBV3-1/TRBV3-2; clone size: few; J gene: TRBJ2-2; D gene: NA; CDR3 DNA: TGTGCCAGCAGCCAAGACGGGGTAGCCGGGGAGCTGTTTTTT; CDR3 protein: CASSQDGVAGELFF
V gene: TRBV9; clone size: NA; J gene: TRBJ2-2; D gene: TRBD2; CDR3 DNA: TGTGCCAGCAGCGTAGTCCCCGCTAGCGGGGGGGCCAACACCGGGGAGCTGTTTTTT; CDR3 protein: CASSVVPASGGANTGELFF
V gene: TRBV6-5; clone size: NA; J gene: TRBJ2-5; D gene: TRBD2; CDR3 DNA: TGTGCCAGCAGCCCGACTAGCGGGGGGCAAGAGACCCAGTACTTC; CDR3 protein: CASSPTSGGQETQYF
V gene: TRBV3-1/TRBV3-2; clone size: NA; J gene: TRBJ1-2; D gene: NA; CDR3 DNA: TGTGCCAGCAGCCAAGATGCACAGGGTCATGGCTACACCTTC; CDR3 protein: CASSQDAQGHGYTF
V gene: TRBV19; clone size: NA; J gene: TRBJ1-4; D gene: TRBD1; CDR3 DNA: TGTGCCAGTACTAAGGGACAGGAATTTAGAAAACTGTTTTTT; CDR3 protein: CASTKGQEFRKLFF
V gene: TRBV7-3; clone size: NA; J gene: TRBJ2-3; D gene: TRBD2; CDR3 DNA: TGTGCCAGCAGCAGGGGGGCTAGCGGGGAGACAGATACGCAGTATTTT; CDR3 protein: CASSRGASGETDTQYF
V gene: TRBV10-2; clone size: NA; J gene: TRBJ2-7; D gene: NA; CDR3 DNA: TGCGCCAGCAGTTCGGGCGAGCAGTACTTC; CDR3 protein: CASSSGEQYF
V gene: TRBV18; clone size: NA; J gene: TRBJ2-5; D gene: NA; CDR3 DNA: TGTGCCAGCTCATCAAACTTCGTAGAGACCCAGTACTTC; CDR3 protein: CASSSNFVETQYF
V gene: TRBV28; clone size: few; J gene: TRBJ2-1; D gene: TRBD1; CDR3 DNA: TGTGCCAGCAGTTTATGGGACAGGGGCTACAATGAGCAGTTCTTC; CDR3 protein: CASSLWDRGYNEQFF
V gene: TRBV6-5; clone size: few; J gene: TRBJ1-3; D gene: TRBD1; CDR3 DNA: TGTGCCAGCATGACCCGGGACAGGGGAAACACCATATATTTT; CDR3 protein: CASMTRDRGNTIYF
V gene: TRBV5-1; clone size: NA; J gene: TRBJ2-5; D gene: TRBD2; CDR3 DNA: TGCGCCAGCAGCTTGGCGATAGCGGGGGGCGAAGAGACCCAGTACTTC; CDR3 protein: CASSLAIAGGEETQYF
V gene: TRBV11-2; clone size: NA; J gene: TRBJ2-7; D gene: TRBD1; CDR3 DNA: TGTGCCAGCAGCCCGCGACAGGGGTACTTCGAGCAGTACTTC; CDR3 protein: CASSPRQGYFEQYF
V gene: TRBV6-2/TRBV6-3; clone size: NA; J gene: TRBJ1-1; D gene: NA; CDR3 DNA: TGTGCCAGCAGTTTCGGATTTTCGGGCACTGAAGCTTTCTTT; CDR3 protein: CASSFGFSGTEAFF
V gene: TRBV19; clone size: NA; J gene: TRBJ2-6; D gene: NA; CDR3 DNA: TGTGCCAGTAGCCGGGGAGCCCCTGGGGCCAACGTCCTGACTTTC; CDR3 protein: CASSRGAPGANVLTF
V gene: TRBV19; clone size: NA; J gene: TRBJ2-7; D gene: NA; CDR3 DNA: TGTGCCAGTGCGGGACAGCCTTCCTACGAGCAGTACTTC; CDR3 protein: CASAGQPSYEQYF
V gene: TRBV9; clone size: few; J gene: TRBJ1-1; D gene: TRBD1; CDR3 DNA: TGTGCCAGCAGCACCCGGGACAGCCTCATGAACACTGAAGCTTTCTTT; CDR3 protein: CASSTRDSLMNTEAFF
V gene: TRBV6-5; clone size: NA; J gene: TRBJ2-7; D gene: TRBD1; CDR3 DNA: TGTGCCAGCAGTCAGGACAGGGGATACGAGCAGTACTTC; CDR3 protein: CASSQDRGYEQYF
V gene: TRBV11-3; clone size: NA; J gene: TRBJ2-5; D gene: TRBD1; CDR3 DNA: TGTGCCAGCAGCTTATTTGGGACAGCCCAAGAGACCCAGTACTTC; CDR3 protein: CASSLFGTAQETQYF
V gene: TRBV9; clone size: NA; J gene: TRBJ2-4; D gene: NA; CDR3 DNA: TGTGCCAGCAGCGAGGGGGGACAGCTAGCCAAAAACATTCAGTACTTC; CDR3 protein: CASSEGGQLAKNIQYF
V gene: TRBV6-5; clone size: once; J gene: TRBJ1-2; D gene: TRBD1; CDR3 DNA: TGTGCCAGCAGTCCGCGGACAGGATCTGGCTACACCTTC; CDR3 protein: CASSPRTGSGYTF
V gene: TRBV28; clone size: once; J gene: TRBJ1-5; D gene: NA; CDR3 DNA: TGTGCCAGCAGTTTAGACCCGGGGTTGCGGACCCAGCATTTT; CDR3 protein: CASSLDPGLRTQHF
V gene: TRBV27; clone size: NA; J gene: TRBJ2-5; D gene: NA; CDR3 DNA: TGTGCCAGCAGTTCCTCACTGGGCGAGACCCAGTACTTC; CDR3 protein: CASSSSLGETQYF
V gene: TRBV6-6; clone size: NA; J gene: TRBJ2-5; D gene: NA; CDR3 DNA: TGTGCCAGCGTGTTTAGCGGAGGGCAAGAGACCCAGTACTTC; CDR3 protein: CASVFSGGQETQYF
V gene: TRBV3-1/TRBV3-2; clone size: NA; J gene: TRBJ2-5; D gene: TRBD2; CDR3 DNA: TGTGCCAGCAGACTTATAGCGGGGGGCCAAGAGACCCAGTACTTC; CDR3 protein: CASRLIAGGQETQYF
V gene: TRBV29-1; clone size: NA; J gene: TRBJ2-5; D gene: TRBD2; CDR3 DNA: TGCAGCGTGGGACGCGGTAGCGGGCTACAAGAGACCCAGTACTTC; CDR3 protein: CSVGRGSGLQETQYF
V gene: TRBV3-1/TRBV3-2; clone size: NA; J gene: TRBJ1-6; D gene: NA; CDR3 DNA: TGTGCCAGCAGCTTAGGCGAATGGGGGCTCAATAATTCACCCCTCCACTTT; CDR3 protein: CASSLGEWGLNNSPLHF
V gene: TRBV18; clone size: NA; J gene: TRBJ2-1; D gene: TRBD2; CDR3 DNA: TGTGCCAGCTCACCACCCGGACTAGCGGGGGGCGGGGTGAATGAGCAGTTCTTC; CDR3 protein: CASSPPGLAGGGVNEQFF
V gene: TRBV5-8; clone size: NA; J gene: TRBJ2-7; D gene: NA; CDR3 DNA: TGTGCCAGCAGGTTAATTGGAACAGTAGGTCACGAGCAGTACTTC; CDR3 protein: CASRLIGTVGHEQYF
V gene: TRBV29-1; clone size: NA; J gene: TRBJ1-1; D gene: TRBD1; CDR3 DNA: TGCAGCGTTGCACTCTTTTCGGACAGGACTCGCGAAGCTTTCTTT; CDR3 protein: CSVALFSDRTREAFF
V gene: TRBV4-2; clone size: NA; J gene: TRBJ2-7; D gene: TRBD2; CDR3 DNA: TGTGCCAGCAGCCACGGACTAGCGGGGGCCTCGAGCTCCTACGAGCAGTACTTC; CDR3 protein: CASSHGLAGASSSYEQYF
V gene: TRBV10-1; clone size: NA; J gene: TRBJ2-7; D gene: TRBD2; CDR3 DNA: TGCGCCAGCAGTGAGTCGTTACTAGCGGGGAATCTGCACGAGCAGTACTTC; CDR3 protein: CASSESLLAGNLHEQYF
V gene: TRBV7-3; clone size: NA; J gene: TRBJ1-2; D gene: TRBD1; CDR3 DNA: TGTGCCAGCAGCGCCGGGACAGGGTATGGCTACACCTTC; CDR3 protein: CASSAGTGYGYTF
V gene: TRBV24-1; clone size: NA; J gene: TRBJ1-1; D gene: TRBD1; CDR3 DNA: TGTGCCACCAGGGGGCAGGGGGTGGAGAACACTGAAGCTTTCTTT; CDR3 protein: CATRGQGVENTEAFF
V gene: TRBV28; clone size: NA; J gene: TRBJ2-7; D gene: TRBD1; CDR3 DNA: TGTGCCAGCAGTCTCCTCGGGACAGCTCGCGGGCAGTACTTC; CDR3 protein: CASSLLGTARGQYF